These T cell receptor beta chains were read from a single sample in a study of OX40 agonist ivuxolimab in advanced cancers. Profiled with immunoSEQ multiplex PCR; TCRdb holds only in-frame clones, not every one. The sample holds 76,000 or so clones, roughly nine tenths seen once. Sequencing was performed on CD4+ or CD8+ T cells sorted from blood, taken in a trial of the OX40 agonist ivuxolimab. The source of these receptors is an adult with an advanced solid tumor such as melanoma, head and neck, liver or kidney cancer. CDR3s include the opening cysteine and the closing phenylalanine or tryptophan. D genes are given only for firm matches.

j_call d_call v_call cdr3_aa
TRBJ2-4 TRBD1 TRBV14 CASSQEGQGENIQYF
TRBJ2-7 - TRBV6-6 CASSYVPEDEQYF
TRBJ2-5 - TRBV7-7 CASSLALWDKETQYF
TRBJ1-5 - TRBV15 CATGPSYSNQPQHF
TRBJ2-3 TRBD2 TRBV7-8 CASSPLIAAGQKDTQYF
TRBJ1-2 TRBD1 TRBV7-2 CASTLDRGPHYGYTF
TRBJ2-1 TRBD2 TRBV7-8 CASSLARGLAGGTYNEQFF
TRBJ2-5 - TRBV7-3 CASSPQGTEDETQYF
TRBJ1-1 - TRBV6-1 CASRVGSATEAFF
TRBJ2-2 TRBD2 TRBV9 CASSAGLAAGELFF
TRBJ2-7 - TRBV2 CASSLTGISYEQYF
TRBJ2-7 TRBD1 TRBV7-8 CASAGTGVGEQYF
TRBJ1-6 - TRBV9 CASSEDTPGSPLHF
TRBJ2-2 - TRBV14 CASSQAYGANTGELFF
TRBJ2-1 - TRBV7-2 CASSLGRGSGRRYNEQFF
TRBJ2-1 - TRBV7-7 CASSNQEGNEQFF
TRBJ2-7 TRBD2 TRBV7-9 CASSPRLAGGSEQYF
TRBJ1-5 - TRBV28 CASSLPRVGGRQPQHF
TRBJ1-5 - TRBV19 CASSRLVGGDSNQPQHF
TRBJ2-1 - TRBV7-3 CASSLTGDGNEQFF
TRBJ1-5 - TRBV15 CATSTGHQGVGQPQHF
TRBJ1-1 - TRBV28 CATTTLSDSGANTEAFF
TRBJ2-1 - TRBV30 CAWSRVLPEQFF
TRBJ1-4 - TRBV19 CASSIPGTFRELFF
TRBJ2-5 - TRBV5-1 CASSSQETQYF
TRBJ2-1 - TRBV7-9 CASSSSGNNEQFF
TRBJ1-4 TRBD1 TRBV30 CAWSDRGAANEKLFF
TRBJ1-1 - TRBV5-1 CASSSGTLNTEAFF
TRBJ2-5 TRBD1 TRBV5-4 CASSSPTGTEETQYF
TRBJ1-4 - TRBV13 CASSLGATNEKLFF
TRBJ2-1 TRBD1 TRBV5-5 CASSIGQGRGRNNEQFF
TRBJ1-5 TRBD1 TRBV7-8 CASSLGRDRGYQPQHF
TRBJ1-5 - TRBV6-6 CASSLADVNQPQHF
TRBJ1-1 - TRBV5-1 CASTPAVNTEAFF
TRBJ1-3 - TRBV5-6 CASNRWGLPGNTIYF
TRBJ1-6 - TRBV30 CAWSEWRGTSRSSYNSPLHF
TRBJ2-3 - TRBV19 CASSPGPRTDTQYF
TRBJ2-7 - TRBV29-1 CSVPGQGFYEQYF
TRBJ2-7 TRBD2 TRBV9 CASSPRGGGRVSEQYF
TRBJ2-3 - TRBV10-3 CAISDRGGTDTQYF
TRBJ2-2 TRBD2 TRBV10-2 CASTPTSGGTGELFF
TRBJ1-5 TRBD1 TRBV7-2 CASSATGGRGQPQHF